What follows is one T cell receptor beta chain and its context. Participants, about 18 to 100 years old, spanned around 25 US areas. Participants' reported clinical history set cohort assignment. The source of the sample is a study of blood T cell repertoires in COVID-19. In the original processing: Amplifying reference gene primers gave estimates of nucleated cell counts. Using immunoSEQ multiplex PCR, the repertoire was profiled, and TCRdb retains in-frame clones only, with some absent. V and J calls plus clone size are reproduced from that table; the DNA served to infer D and trimming. The sample shows about 250,000 clones, 87% of them seen only once. The CDR3 length is 15 residues.

The sequence came from a woman younger than 45 with acute COVID-19. The sequenced sample was PBMCs or T cells enriched from blood (not recorded which). The chain uses TRBV12-2 and TRBJ2-1; TRBD2 is the table's D call and was not checked against the DNA. TRBV12-2 is a documented pseudogene. CDR3 in DNA: TGTGCAAGTCGCTTAGCGTTACGTCGGGAGAATGAGCAGTTCTTC. Translating it yields CASRLALRRENEQFF.